The next 2 T cell receptor beta chains were all read from a single sample in a study of blood T cells in healthy people across ages. Through a sample-barcoded 5' primer and a J-beta primer mix, a second PCR was run for roughly 6 to 12 cycles. Using its own MiXCR run on the 5' RACE reads, TCRdb lists one record per CDR3 protein. Of around 870,000 distinct CDR3 sequences detected, more than 25% appear once; the ten largest clones hold roughly 17%. Sequenced material: blood. These receptor sequences come from a woman aged 80 or older in good health.

This clonotype has a count of ten or more. The genes are TRBV10-2 and TRBJ2-1, with TRBD2 identical over 11 bases. The CDR3 is 14 amino acids. Per the germline V gene, CDR1 is WSHSY and CDR2 is SAAADI. With V trimmed by 7 bases and J by 8 bases, 7 bases remained unmatched. The chain's CDR3 is CASNLAGGMDEQFF. CDR3 nucleotide sequence: TGCGCCAGCAACCTAGCGGGGGGTATGGATGAGCAGTTCTTC.

This clonotype was observed at least ten times. The gene calls are TRBV5-1 and TRBJ2-5; TRBD2 matches 11 bases. After removal of 0 bases from V and 5 bases from J, the junction contained 18 bases not matched to a gene. Germline lookup yields CDR1 SGHRS and CDR2 YFSETQ. The length of the CDR3 is 20 residues. As DNA, the CDR3 is TGCGCCAGCAGCTTGGTGGGACAGACCCTTCTAGCGGGGGGACGGGAGACCCAGTACTTC. Protein product: CASSLVGQTLLAGGRETQYF.